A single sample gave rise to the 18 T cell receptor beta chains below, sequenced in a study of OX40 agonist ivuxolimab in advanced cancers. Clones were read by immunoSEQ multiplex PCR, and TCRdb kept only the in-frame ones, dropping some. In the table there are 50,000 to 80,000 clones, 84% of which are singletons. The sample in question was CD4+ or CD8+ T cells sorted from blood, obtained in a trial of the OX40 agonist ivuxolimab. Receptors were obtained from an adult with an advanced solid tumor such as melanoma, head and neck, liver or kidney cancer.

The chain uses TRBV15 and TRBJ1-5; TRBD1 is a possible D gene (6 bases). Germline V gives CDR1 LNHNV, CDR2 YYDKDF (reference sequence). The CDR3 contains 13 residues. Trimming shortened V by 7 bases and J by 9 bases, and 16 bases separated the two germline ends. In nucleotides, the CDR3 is TGTGCCACCACGACGGACGCCAGGGGGCCCCAGCATTTT. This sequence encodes CATTTDARGPQHF.

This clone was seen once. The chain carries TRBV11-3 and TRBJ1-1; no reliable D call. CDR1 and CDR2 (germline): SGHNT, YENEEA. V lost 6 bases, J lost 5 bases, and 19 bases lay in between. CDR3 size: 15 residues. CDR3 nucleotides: TGTGCCAGCAGTTGGACCGGGAGAACGGGAACTGAAGCTTTCTTT. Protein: CASSWTGRTGTEAFF. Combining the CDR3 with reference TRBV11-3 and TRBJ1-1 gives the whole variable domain EAGVVQSPRYKIIEKKQPVAFWCNPISGHNTLYWYLQNLGQGPELLIRYENEEAVDDSQLPKDRFSAERLKGVDSTLKIQPAELGDSAVYLCASSWTGRTGTEAFFGQGTRLTVV.

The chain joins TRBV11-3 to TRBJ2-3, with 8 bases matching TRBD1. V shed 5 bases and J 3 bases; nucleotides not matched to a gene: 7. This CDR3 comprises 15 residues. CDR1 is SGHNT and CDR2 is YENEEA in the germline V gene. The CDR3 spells CASSAAGGGTDTQYF. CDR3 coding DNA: TGTGCCAGCAGCGCCGCAGGGGGCGGTACAGATACGCAGTATTTT.

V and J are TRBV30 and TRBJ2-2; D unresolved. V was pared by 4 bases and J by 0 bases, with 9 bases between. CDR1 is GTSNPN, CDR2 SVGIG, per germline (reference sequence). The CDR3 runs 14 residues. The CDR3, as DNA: TGTGCCTGGAAGGTCAGCGCGAACACCGGGGAGCTGTTTTTT. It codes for CAWKVSANTGELFF.

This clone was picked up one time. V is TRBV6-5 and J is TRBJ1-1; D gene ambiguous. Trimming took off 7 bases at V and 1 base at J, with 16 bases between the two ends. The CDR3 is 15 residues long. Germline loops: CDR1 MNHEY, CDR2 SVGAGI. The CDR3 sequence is CASIRAPAGNTEAFF. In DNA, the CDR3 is TGTGCCAGCATTCGCGCCCCGGCAGGGAACACTGAAGCTTTCTTT.

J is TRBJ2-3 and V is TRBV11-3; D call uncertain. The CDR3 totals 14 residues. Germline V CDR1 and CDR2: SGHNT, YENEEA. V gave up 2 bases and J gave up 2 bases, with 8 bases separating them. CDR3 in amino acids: CASSLIGSTDTQYF. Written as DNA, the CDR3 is TGTGCCAGCAGCTTAATCGGGTCCACAGATACGCAGTATTTT.

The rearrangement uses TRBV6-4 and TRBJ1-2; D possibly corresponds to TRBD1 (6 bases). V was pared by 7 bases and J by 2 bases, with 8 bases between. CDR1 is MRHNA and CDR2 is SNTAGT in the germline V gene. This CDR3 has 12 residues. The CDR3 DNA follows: TGTGCCAGCATTAGGGGGAACTATGGCTACACCTTC. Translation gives CASIRGNYGYTF.

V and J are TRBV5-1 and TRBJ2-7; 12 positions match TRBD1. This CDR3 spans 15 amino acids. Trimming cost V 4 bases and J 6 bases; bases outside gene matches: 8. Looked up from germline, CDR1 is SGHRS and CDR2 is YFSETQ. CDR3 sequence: CASSTTGTGGIEQYF. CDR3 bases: TGCGCCAGCAGCACAACCGGGACAGGGGGCATCGAGCAGTACTTC.

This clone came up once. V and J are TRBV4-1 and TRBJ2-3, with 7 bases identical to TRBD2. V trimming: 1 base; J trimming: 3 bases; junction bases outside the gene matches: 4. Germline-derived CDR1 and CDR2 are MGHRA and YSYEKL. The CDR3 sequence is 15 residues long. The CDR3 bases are TGCGCCAGCAGCCAAGGCGGGAGAGTAACAGATACGCAGTATTTT. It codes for CASSQGGRVTDTQYF.

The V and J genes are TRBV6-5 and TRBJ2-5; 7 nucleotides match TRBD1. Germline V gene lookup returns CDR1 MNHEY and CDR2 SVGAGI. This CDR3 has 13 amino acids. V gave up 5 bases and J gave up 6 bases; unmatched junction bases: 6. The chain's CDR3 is CASSTPGQKTQYF. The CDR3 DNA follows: TGTGCCAGCAGTACCCCGGGACAGAAGACCCAGTACTTC.

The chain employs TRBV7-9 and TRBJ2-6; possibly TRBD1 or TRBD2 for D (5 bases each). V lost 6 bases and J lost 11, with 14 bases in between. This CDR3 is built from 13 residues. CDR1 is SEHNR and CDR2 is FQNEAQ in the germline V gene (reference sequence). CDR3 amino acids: CASRPWDAHVLTF. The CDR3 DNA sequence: TGTGCCAGCAGACCCTGGGACGCCCACGTCCTGACTTTC.

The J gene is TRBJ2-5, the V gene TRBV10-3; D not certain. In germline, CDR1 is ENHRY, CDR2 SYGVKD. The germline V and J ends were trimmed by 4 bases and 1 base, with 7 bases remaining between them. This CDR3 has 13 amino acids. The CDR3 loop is CAISGWAQETQYF. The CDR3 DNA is TGTGCCATCAGTGGATGGGCCCAAGAGACCCAGTACTTC.

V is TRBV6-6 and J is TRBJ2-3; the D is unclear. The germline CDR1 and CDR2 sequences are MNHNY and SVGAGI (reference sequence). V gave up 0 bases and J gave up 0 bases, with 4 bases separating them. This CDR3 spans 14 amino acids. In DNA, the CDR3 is TGTGCCAGCAGTTACTCGGATAGCACAGATACGCAGTATTTT. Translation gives CASSYSDSTDTQYF.

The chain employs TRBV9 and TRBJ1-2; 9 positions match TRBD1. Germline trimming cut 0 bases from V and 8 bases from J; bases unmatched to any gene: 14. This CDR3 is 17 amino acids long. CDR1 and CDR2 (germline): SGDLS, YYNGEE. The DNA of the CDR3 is TGTGCCAGCAGCGTAGGGGACAGGGCAAAAGGGTCGGGAGGCTACACCTTC. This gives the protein CASSVGDRAKGSGGYTF.

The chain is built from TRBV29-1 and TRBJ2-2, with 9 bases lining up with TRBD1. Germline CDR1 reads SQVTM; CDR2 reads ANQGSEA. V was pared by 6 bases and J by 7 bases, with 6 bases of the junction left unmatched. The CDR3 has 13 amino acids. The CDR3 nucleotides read TGCAGCGTAGTCGACAGGGGGATCGGGGAGCTGTTTTTT. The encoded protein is CSVVDRGIGELFF.

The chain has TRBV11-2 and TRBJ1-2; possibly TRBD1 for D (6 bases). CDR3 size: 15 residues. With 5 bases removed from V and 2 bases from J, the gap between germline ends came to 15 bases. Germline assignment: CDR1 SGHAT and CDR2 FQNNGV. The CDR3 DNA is TGTGCCAGCAGCCAAGAAATGACAGGCAACTATGGCTACACCTTC. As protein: CASSQEMTGNYGYTF.

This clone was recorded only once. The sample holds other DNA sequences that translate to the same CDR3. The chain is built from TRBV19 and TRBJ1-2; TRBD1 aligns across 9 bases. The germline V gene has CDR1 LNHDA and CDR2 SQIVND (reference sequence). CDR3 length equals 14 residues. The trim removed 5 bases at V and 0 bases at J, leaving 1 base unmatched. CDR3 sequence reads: CASSGQGTNYGYTF. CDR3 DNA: TGTGCCAGTAGTGGACAGGGGACTAACTATGGCTACACCTTC.

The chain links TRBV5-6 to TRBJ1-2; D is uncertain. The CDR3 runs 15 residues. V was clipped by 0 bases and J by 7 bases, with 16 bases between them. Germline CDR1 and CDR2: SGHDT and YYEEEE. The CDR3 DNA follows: TGTGCCAGCAGCTTGGGTACCCGAGGAGTCAGTGGCTACACCTTC. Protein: CASSLGTRGVSGYTF. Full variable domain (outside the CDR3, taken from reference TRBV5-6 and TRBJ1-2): DAGVTQSPTHLIKTRGQQVTLRCSPKSGHDTVSWYQQALGQGPQFIFQYYEEEERQRGNFPDRFSGHQFPNYSSELNVNALLLGDSALYLCASSLGTRGVSGYTFGSGTRLTVV.